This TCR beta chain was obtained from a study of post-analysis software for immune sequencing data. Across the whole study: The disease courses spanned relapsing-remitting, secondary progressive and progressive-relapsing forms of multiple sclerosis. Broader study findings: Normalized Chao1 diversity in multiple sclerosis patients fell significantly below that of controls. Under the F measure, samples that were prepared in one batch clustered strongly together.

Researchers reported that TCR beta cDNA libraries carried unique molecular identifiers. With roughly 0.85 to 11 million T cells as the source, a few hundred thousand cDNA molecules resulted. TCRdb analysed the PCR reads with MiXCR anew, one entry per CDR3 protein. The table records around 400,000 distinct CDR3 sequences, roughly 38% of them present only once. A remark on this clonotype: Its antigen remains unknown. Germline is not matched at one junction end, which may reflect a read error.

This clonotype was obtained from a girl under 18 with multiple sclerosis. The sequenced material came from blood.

This CDR3 reads CASSRTDTEYF. CDR3 DNA sequence: TGTGCCAGCAGCCGAACAGATACGGAGTATTTT. The chain joins TRBV12-3 or TRBV12-4 to TRBJ2-3; D unresolved. The CDR3 contains 11 residues.